One sample yielded the 31 T cell receptor beta chains listed below, sequenced in a study of beta chain features in type 1 diabetes. cDNA synthesis used the whole RNA isolate, giving expressed TCRB sequences. Repertoires were generated with immunoSEQ multiplex PCR, while TCRdb's copy carries only in-frame clones and drops some. This table holds some 360,000 clones, roughly 21% found once. What was sequenced was naive CD4+ T cells from blood. All receptors come from a woman aged 18 to 35 in good health.

This clone turned up a few times. The V and J genes are TRBV5-1 and TRBJ2-3, with 13 bases identical to TRBD2. The CDR3 covers 16 residues. CDR1 is SGHRS and CDR2 is YFSETQ in the germline V gene. V was clipped by 4 bases and J by 4 bases; unmatched bases: 6. The CDR3 is CASSRTSGSGADTQYF. For the CDR3, the DNA is TGCGCCAGCAGCAGGACTAGCGGGAGTGGGGCAGATACGCAGTATTTT.

This chain joins TRBV11-2 and TRBJ1-2; the D gene is possibly TRBD1 (5 bases). Per germline, CDR1 SGHAT and CDR2 FQNNGV. Trimming pared 2 bases from V and 4 bases from J, leaving 17 bases between. The CDR3 contains 16 residues. CDR3 nucleotide sequence: TGTGCCAGCAGCTTATTCCCAGGGACCGGGGGCTATGGCTACACCTTC. Translation gives CASSLFPGTGGYGYTF.

CDR3 loop: CASSPGTGSGEQYF. Here the CDR3 DNA reads TGTGCCAGCTCACCAGGGACAGGGTCGGGCGAGCAGTACTTC. The chain recombines TRBV18 with TRBJ2-7, with 9 bases aligning to TRBD1. Germline V gives CDR1 KGHSH, CDR2 LQKENI. V trimming: 2 bases; J trimming: 6 bases; junction bases outside the gene matches: 5. This CDR3 is built from 14 residues.

The table lists this clone with a few counts. J is TRBJ1-5 and V is TRBV18; D is possibly TRBD1 (5 bases). CDR3 size: 12 residues. Per the germline V gene, CDR1 is KGHSH and CDR2 is LQKENI. V lost 5 bases and J 4 bases, leaving 6 bases between the germline ends. CDR3 amino acids: CASSKGNQPQHF. Here the CDR3 DNA reads TGTGCCAGCTCAAAGGGGAATCAGCCCCAGCATTTT.

V and J are TRBV4-3 and TRBJ2-3; D is perhaps TRBD2 (6 bases). V shed 0 bases and J shed 3 bases, with 10 bases lying between them. Germline lookup yields CDR1 LGHNA and CDR2 YSLEER. The CDR3 consists of 15 residues. This chain's CDR3 is CASSQDRRGTDTQYF. The DNA for the CDR3 is TGCGCCAGCAGCCAAGATCGTCGGGGGACAGATACGCAGTATTTT.

This clone occurred a few times. The genes are TRBV19 and TRBJ2-3; TRBD2 might be the D (5 bases). Germline loops: CDR1 LNHDA, CDR2 SQIVND (reference sequence). The V end lost 3 bases, the J end lost 1 base, and 11 bases lay between the germline ends. This CDR3 spans 15 amino acids. DNA for the CDR3: TGTGCCAGTAGTATGGGGAATAGCGGCACAGATACGCAGTATTTT. Its translation is CASSMGNSGTDTQYF.

This clone was observed a few times. This chain joins TRBV6-6 and TRBJ1-2; 8 nucleotides line up with TRBD1. The germline gives CDR1 MNHNY, CDR2 SVGAGI (reference sequence). CDR3 size: 13 residues. The J segment lost 2 bases and the V segment lost 5 bases, leaving 1 base of the junction unmatched. CDR3 bases: TGTGCCAGCAGTCGGGACAGGAACTATGGCTACACCTTC. Translation: CASSRDRNYGYTF.

This clone was counted only a few times. The CDR3 DNA follows: TGCGCCAGCAGCGCCGGACAGCTGATCTACGAGCAGTACTTC. Encoded protein: CASSAGQLIYEQYF. This rearrangement joins TRBV5-1 to TRBJ2-7; perhaps TRBD1 as D (6 bases). Germline V lookup: CDR1 SGHRS, CDR2 YFSETQ. The CDR3 is 14 amino acids. Trimming took off 4 bases at V and 3 bases at J, with 14 bases between the two ends.

This chain links TRBV29-1 with TRBJ2-2; D unresolved. This CDR3 is 11 amino acids long. The V end was cut by 7 bases, the J end by 2 bases, with 5 bases between. Germline loops: CDR1 SQVTM, CDR2 ANQGSEA. CDR3 sequence reads: CSAVNTGELFF. As DNA, the CDR3 is TGCAGCGCAGTCAACACCGGGGAGCTGTTTTTT.

This clone was found once. V is TRBV12-5 and J is TRBJ1-2; D uncertain. The V end was cut by 7 bases, the J end by 0 bases, with 9 bases between. Germline CDR1 reads LGHNT; CDR2 reads FRNRAP. The CDR3 spans 13 residues. The CDR3 DNA reads as TGTGCTAGTGCCAAAACTTCTAACTATGGCTACACCTTC. This sequence encodes CASAKTSNYGYTF. The full variable domain, with the rest looked up from reference TRBV12-5 and TRBJ1-2, is DARVTQTPRHKVTEMGQEVTMRCQPILGHNTVFWYRQTMMQGLELLAYFRNRAPLDDSGMPKDRFSAEMPDATLATLKIQPSEPRDSAVYFCASAKTSNYGYTFGSGTRLTVV.

The V and J genes are TRBV5-1 and TRBJ2-7; D ambiguous. This CDR3 contains 13 residues. V lost 0 bases and J lost 4, with 8 bases in between. The V gene's germline CDR1 is SGHRS and CDR2 YFSETQ. The CDR3 sequence: CASSLAQSYEQYF. The CDR3 DNA sequence: TGCGCCAGCAGCTTGGCTCAGTCGTACGAGCAGTACTTC.

In this sample, this clone turned up a few times. This chain uses TRBV5-4 with TRBJ2-5, with TRBD2 identical over 7 bases. Trimming cost V 1 base and J 4 bases; bases outside gene matches: 7. Germline lookup yields CDR1 SGHNT and CDR2 YYREEE (reference sequence). The CDR3 has 15 residues. The CDR3 here is CASSLSGGRIETQYF. DNA for the CDR3: TGTGCCAGCAGCTTGTCGGGAGGTCGAATAGAGACCCAGTACTTC.

The rearrangement joins TRBV30 to TRBJ1-4; D gene ambiguous. The CDR3 has 13 residues. V was shortened by 6 bases and J by 10 bases, with 18 bases between the two germline ends. Germline assignment: CDR1 GTSNPN and CDR2 SVGIG (reference sequence). Here the CDR3 DNA reads TGTGCCTGCCTCGGACCCCCAGAGGGAAAACTGTTTTTT. It translates to CACLGPPEGKLFF. The full variable domain, completed using reference TRBV30 and TRBJ1-4, is SQTIHQWPATLVQPVGSPLSLECTVEGTSNPNLYWYRQAAGRGLQLLFYSVGIGQISSEVPQNLSASRPQDRQFILSSKKLLLSDSGFYLCACLGPPEGKLFFGSGTQLSVL.

This chain joins TRBV6-5 and TRBJ1-6, with TRBD1 identical over 7 bases. Germline loops: CDR1 MNHEY, CDR2 SVGAGI. This CDR3 region has 13 residues. J lost 10 bases, V lost 5 bases, and 5 bases had no gene match. The CDR3 here is CASSTGTVSPLHF. CDR3 sequence (DNA): TGTGCCAGCAGTACCGGGACAGTCTCACCCCTCCACTTT.

V gene TRBV9 combines with J gene TRBJ1-1; D call uncertain. Trimming pared 0 bases from V and 4 bases from J, leaving 10 bases between. The germline CDR1 and CDR2 sequences are SGDLS and YYNGEE. This CDR3 has 14 residues. The CDR3 DNA reads as TGTGCCAGCAGCGTAGGGCTCCCGGGCACTGAAGCTTTCTTT. Translated: CASSVGLPGTEAFF.

The table lists this clone with a few counts. In the same sample, other DNA sequences code for this CDR3. The chain uses TRBV7-9 and TRBJ2-3; D remains unclear. Trimming cost V 5 bases and J 2 bases, with 2 bases left between them. Germline V lookup: CDR1 SEHNR, CDR2 FQNEAQ (reference sequence). The CDR3 totals 11 residues. Here the CDR3 DNA reads TGTGCCAGCAGCCACACAGATACGCAGTATTTT. Protein sequence: CASSHTDTQYF.

This chain links TRBV9 with TRBJ1-3, with a weak D call TRBD1 (5 bases). The V and J ends lost 3 bases and 8 bases respectively, with 12 bases between them. Germline V gives CDR1 SGDLS, CDR2 YYNGEE. The CDR3 spans 13 residues. The CDR3 spells CASSADSLDTIYF. Here the CDR3 DNA reads TGTGCCAGCAGCGCCGACAGTTTAGACACCATATATTTT. Based on the CDR3 plus reference TRBV9 and TRBJ1-3, the full variable domain is DSGVTQTPKHLITATGQRVTLRCSPRSGDLSVYWYQQSLDQGLQFLIQYYNGEERAKGNILERFSAQQFPDLHSELNLSSLELGDSALYFCASSADSLDTIYFGEGSWLTVV.

The chain uses TRBV19 and TRBJ1-2; D uncertain. The V gene's germline CDR1 is LNHDA and CDR2 SQIVND (reference sequence). V lost 9 bases, J lost 3 bases, and 8 bases lay in between. The CDR3 totals 11 residues. CDR3 in amino acids: CASRTHYGYTF. The DNA of the CDR3 is TGTGCCAGCCGGACTCACTATGGCTACACCTTC.

The V gene is TRBV7-6, the J gene TRBJ2-3, with D perhaps matching TRBD1 (6 bases). The ends were cut back, 4 bases at V and 7 bases at J, with 9 bases in the middle. The length of the CDR3 is 12 residues. Germline CDR1 SGHVS, CDR2 FNYEAQ. CDR3 amino acids: CASSSQGYTQYF. CDR3 DNA: TGTGCCAGCAGCTCACAGGGTTATACGCAGTATTTT.

This chain links TRBV29-1 with TRBJ1-2; 10 bases are shared with TRBD1. CDR1 SQVTM and CDR2 ANQGSEA come from the germline V gene. The CDR3 extends over 15 amino acids. The V and J ends lost 4 bases and 4 bases, in that order; junction bases with no gene match: 9. In nucleotides, the CDR3 is TGCAGCGTTGGGAGCCGGGACAGGGGACTCTATGGCTACACCTTC. This gives the protein CSVGSRDRGLYGYTF.

This clone was recorded a few times. The rearrangement joins TRBV7-2 to TRBJ2-3, with a weak D call TRBD1 (5 bases). Germline V lookup: CDR1 SGHTA, CDR2 FQGNSA. The CDR3 runs 18 residues. V shed 2 bases and J shed 7 bases, with 25 bases lying between them. Here the CDR3 reads CASSLRGSRTPQLYTQYF. DNA of the CDR3: TGTGCCAGCAGCTTAAGGGGATCTCGAACTCCGCAGTTATATACGCAGTATTTT. Using reference TRBV7-2 and TRBJ2-3 for the parts outside the CDR3, the full variable domain is GAGVSQSPSNKVTEKGKDVELRCDPISGHTALYWYRQSLGQGLEFLIYFQGNSAPDKSGLPSDRFSAERTGGSVSTLTIQRTQQEDSAVYLCASSLRGSRTPQLYTQYFGPGTRLTVL.

This CDR3 is CASSSGAGETQYF. DNA for the CDR3: TGCGCCAGCAGTAGCGGGGCCGGGGAGACCCAGTACTTC. The chain joins TRBV5-1 to TRBJ2-5; 8 bases match TRBD2. J lost 5 bases, V lost 5 bases, and 5 bases had no gene match. Per germline, CDR1 SGHRS and CDR2 YFSETQ. The CDR3 totals 13 residues.

The chain joins TRBV5-1 to TRBJ2-7; a possible D gene is TRBD2 (5 bases). This CDR3 has 13 residues. Germline lookup yields CDR1 SGHRS and CDR2 YFSETQ. Deletions cut 5 bases from V and 0 bases from J, with 9 bases between. This CDR3 is CASRVGSSYEQYF. The CDR3 coding sequence is TGCGCCAGCAGGGTGGGGAGCTCCTACGAGCAGTACTTC.

The rearrangement links TRBV6-1 to TRBJ1-1; 7 bases align to TRBD1. V shed 4 bases, J shed 7 bases, and the junction held 18 bases outside the gene matches. This CDR3 has 17 residues. The V gene's germline CDR1 is MNHNS and CDR2 SASEGT. CDR3 nucleotide sequence: TGTGCCAGCAGTGGTCCACAGGGGCCTCGACCTAAATATGAAGCTTTCTTT. It is translated as CASSGPQGPRPKYEAFF.

This chain joins TRBV5-1 and TRBJ1-2, with D perhaps matching TRBD1 (6 bases). This CDR3 region has 14 residues. Germline lookup yields CDR1 SGHRS and CDR2 YFSETQ. Trimming left V 2 bases short and J 0 bases short, with 8 bases between. For the CDR3, the DNA is TGCGCCAGCAGCTTAACAGGGCCTAACTATGGCTACACCTTC. This translates into CASSLTGPNYGYTF.

A few counts support this clone. The chain is built from TRBV2 and TRBJ2-7; TRBD2 is a possible D gene (6 bases). Looked up from germline, CDR1 is SNHLY and CDR2 is FYNNEI. V was pared by 6 bases and J by 7 bases, with 13 bases between. There are 12 residues in the CDR3. The CDR3 spells CASREGSGEQYF. Written as DNA, the CDR3 is TGTGCCAGCAGGGAGGGATCGGGAGAGCAGTACTTC.

V and J are TRBV11-3 and TRBJ2-1, with 11 bases that match TRBD2. Trimming cost V 1 base and J 4 bases; bases outside gene matches: 6. The germline V gene encodes CDR1 SGHNT and CDR2 YENEEA. This CDR3 region has 17 residues. CDR3 sequence (DNA): TGTGCCAGCAGCTTAGGCTCCGGGACTAGCGGTTACAATGAGCAGTTCTTC. Protein product: CASSLGSGTSGYNEQFF.

This clone was detected only a few times. V is TRBV7-9 and J is TRBJ1-5; TRBD1 aligns across 8 bases. Looked up from germline, CDR1 is SEHNR and CDR2 is FQNEAQ (reference sequence). The CDR3 length is 15 residues. V gave up 1 base and J gave up 5 bases; unmatched junction bases: 4. CDR3 bases: TGTGCCAGCAGCTTAGTAGGGACAGGTTATCAGCCCCAGCATTTT. Its translation: CASSLVGTGYQPQHF. The variable domain in full, with the rest retrieved from reference TRBV7-9 and TRBJ1-5, is DTGVSQNPRHKITKRGQNVTFRCDPISEHNRLYWYRQTLGQGPEFLTYFQNEAQLEKSRLLSDRFSAERPKGSFSTLEIQRTEQGDSAMYLCASSLVGTGYQPQHFGDGTRLSIL.

This clone showed up just a few times. V gene TRBV9 combines with J gene TRBJ2-3; D perhaps matches TRBD2 (6 bases). V lost 1 base to trimming and J lost 3 bases, with 12 bases between them. Germline V gene lookup returns CDR1 SGDLS and CDR2 YYNGEE. This CDR3 spans 15 amino acids. The CDR3 sequence: CASSVTIGGTDTQYF. The CDR3 DNA follows: TGTGCCAGCAGCGTAACTATCGGGGGAACAGATACGCAGTATTTT.

This clone turned up a few times. V and J are TRBV9 and TRBJ1-1, with 10 positions matching TRBD1. Germline V gene lookup returns CDR1 SGDLS and CDR2 YYNGEE. The CDR3 is made up of 15 amino acids. The ends lost 4 bases at V and 5 bases at J; junction bases unmatched: 8. The CDR3 DNA sequence: TGTGCCAGCAGCTTAGGCCGGGACAGGGGTACTGAAGCTTTCTTT. It specifies CASSLGRDRGTEAFF.

This clone turned up a few times. The chain has TRBV5-4 and TRBJ2-1, with 8 bases identical to TRBD1. The germline V gene has CDR1 SGHNT and CDR2 YYREEE (reference sequence). Losses at the gene ends were 5 bases for V and 2 bases for J; bases not matched to a gene: 6. The CDR3 is 15 residues long. DNA for the CDR3: TGTGCCAGCAGACGAGGACAGGGTGCCTACAATGAGCAGTTCTTC. Protein product: CASRRGQGAYNEQFF.